The 7 T cell receptor beta chains below come from one sample, sequenced in a study of breast tumors, draining lymph nodes, adjacent tissues. TCRdb ran MiXCR on the multiplex PCR reads and lists one entry per CDR3 protein. The data contain about 63,000 distinct CDR3 sequences, 45% to 65% of them singletons. Material: breast tumor tissue. Source of these receptors: a female donor with breast cancer. Some clones in this sample may be carry-over from other donors' samples.

CDR3 sequence: CSARDQGSGTKSANYGYTF. The CDR3 coding sequence is TGCAGTGCTAGAGATCAGGGTAGCGGGACAAAATCAGCTAACTATGGCTACACCTTC. The chain combines TRBV20-1 with TRBJ1-2; D is perhaps TRBD1 (6 bases). This CDR3 is 19 amino acids long. V lost 0 bases and J lost 0, with 23 bases in between. Germline CDR1 DFQATT, CDR2 SNEGSKA (reference sequence).

V is TRBV6-5 and J is TRBJ2-5; D is perhaps TRBD1 or TRBD2 (6 bases each). This CDR3 region has 15 residues. Per the germline V gene, CDR1 is MNHEY and CDR2 is SVGAGI. V was trimmed by 5 bases and J by 5 bases, leaving 18 bases between them. The CDR3 is CASSPDGGLRETQYF. In DNA, the CDR3 is TGTGCCAGCAGTCCGGACGGGGGCCTGCGGGAGACCCAGTACTTC.

This clonotype appeared many times. This rearrangement joins TRBV7-2 to TRBJ2-7, with 10 nucleotides matching TRBD2. The CDR3 sequence is 16 residues long. Germline V gives CDR1 SGHTA, CDR2 FQGNSA. The V segment lost 1 base and the J segment 7 bases; nucleotides outside the gene matches: 10. The DNA for the CDR3 is TGTGCCAGCAGCTTAGGGCGTAAGCGGGGGGGTGGGGAGCAGTACTTC. This encodes CASSLGRKRGGGEQYF.

This clonotype was seen repeatedly, ten times or more. The CDR3 DNA reads as TGTGCCAGCAGCCAAGATATGTCTTCCCAGCCCCAGCATTTT. The encoded protein is CASSQDMSSQPQHF. The rearrangement links TRBV3-1 to TRBJ1-5; D gene ambiguous. The CDR3 length is 14 residues. CDR1 is LGHDT, CDR2 YNNKEL, per germline (reference sequence). Trimming pared 0 bases from V and 7 bases from J, leaving 10 bases between.

The chain links TRBV20-1 to TRBJ2-7, with a weak D call TRBD2 (5 bases). Trimming took off 4 bases at V and 0 bases at J, with 13 bases between the two ends. In germline, CDR1 is DFQATT, CDR2 SNEGSKA (reference sequence). The length of the CDR3 is 14 residues. CDR3 amino acids: CSATPGISSYEQYF. The CDR3 coding sequence is TGCAGTGCTACCCCCGGGATCAGCTCCTACGAGCAGTACTTC.

This chain joins TRBV6-1 and TRBJ1-3; 8 bases map to TRBD1. The CDR3 length is 16 residues. Germline V gene sequence: CDR1 MNHNS, CDR2 SASEGT. The V gene end was trimmed by 1 base and the J gene end by 8 bases; junction bases not matched to a gene: 10. CDR3 loop: CASSEGTGLYGYTIYF. The CDR3 DNA reads TGTGCCAGCAGTGAAGGGACAGGGCTCTATGGCTACACCATATATTTT.

This clonotype showed up many times. This chain links TRBV20-1 with TRBJ2-7, with 8 bases that match TRBD2. The germline gives CDR1 DFQATT, CDR2 SNEGSKA (reference sequence). This CDR3 has 13 amino acids. J was trimmed by 4 bases and V by 6 bases; bases with no gene match: 8. The CDR3 loop is CSAGSGGGYEQYF. The CDR3 DNA is TGCAGTGCCGGGAGCGGGGGAGGGTACGAGCAGTACTTC.